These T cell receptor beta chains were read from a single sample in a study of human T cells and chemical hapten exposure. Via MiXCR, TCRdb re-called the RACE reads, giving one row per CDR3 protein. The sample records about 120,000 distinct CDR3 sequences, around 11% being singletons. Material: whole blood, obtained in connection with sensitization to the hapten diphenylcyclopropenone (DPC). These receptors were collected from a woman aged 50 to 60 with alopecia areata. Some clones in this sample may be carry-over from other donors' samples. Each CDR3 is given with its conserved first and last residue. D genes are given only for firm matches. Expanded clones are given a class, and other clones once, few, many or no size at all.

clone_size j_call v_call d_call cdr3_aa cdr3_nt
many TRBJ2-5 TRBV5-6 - CASSSGPGETQYF TGTGCCAGCAGCTCCGGGCCGGGGGAGACCCAGTACTTC
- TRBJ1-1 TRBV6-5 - CASSYSGGQGVAFF TGTGCCAGCAGTTACTCGGGCGGGCAGGGAGTAGCTTTCTTT
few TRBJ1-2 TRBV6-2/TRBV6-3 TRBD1 CASSPPGQGMAYTF TGTGCCAGCAGTCCCCCCGGACAGGGCATGGCCTACACCTTC
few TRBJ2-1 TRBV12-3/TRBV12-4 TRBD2 CASSRPGLANNEQFF TGTGCCAGCAGCCGCCCGGGACTAGCGAACAATGAGCAGTTCTTC
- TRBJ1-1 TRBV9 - CASSVQPETAEAFF TGTGCCAGCAGCGTACAACCGGAAACGGCTGAAGCTTTCTTT
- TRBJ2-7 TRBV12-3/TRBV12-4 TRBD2 CASSPPGTTLEQYF TGTGCCAGCAGTCCCCCAGGGACTACCCTCGAGCAGTACTTC
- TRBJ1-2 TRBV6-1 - CASSESNNYGYTF TGTGCCAGCAGTGAAAGCAACAACTATGGCTACACCTTC
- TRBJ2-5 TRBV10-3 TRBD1 CAIRSGQGAAETQYF TGTGCCATCAGGTCGGGACAGGGGGCCGCAGAGACCCAGTACTTC
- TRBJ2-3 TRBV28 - CASSLLDGFTDTQYF TGTGCCAGCAGTTTACTAGACGGATTCACAGATACGCAGTATTTT
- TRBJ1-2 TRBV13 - CASAGRAYGYTF TGTGCCAGCGCCGGAAGGGCTTATGGCTACACCTTC
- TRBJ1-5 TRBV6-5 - CASSYSRGRGPQHF TGTGCCAGCAGTTACTCAAGGGGAAGAGGGCCCCAGCATTTT
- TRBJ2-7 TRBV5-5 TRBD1 CASSYSLGGTAYEQYF TGTGCCAGCAGCTATTCTTTAGGGGGCACAGCCTACGAGCAGTACTTC
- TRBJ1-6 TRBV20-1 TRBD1 CSARDTGTGSSYNSPLHF TGCAGTGCTAGAGATACAGGGACAGGGAGCTCCTATAATTCACCCCTCCACTTT
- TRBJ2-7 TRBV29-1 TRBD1 CSVTGDYEQYF TGCAGCGTGACAGGGGACTACGAGCAGTACTTC
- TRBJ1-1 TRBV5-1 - CASSFKGPPEAFF TGCGCCAGCAGCTTTAAGGGCCCCCCTGAAGCTTTCTTT
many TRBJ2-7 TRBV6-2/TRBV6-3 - CASSFLADYEQYF TGTGCCAGCAGTTTCTTGGCGGACTACGAGCAGTACTTC
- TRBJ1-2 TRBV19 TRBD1 CASSKSDRVHGYTF TGTGCCAGTTCGAAATCGGACAGGGTACATGGCTACACCTTC
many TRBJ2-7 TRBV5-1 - CASSVSPLGEQYF TGCGCCAGCTCCGTAAGTCCCCTGGGGGAGCAGTACTTC
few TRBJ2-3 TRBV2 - CASKSRGGEDTQYF TGTGCCAGCAAGTCCCGAGGCGGAGAAGATACGCAGTATTTT
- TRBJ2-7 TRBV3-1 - CASSPYPGDSYEQYF TGTGCCAGCAGCCCGTATCCAGGGGATAGCTACGAGCAGTACTTC
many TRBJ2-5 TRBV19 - CASSSRTRAQETQYF TGTGCCAGTAGTTCTCGGACCCGCGCCCAAGAGACCCAGTACTTC
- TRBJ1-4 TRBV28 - CASSLVTEAGEKLFF TGTGCCAGCAGTTTGGTGACCGAGGCGGGGGAAAAACTGTTTTTT
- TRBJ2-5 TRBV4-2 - CASSQDRQETQYF TGTGCCAGCAGCCAAGACCGCCAAGAGACCCAGTACTTC
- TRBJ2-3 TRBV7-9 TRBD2 CASSLAGAGVPDTQYF TGTGCCAGCAGCTTAGCCGGAGCGGGAGTTCCAGATACGCAGTATTTT
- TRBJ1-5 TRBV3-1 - CASSQEPDRDQPQHF TGTGCCAGCAGCCAAGAGCCGGACAGAGATCAGCCCCAGCATTTT
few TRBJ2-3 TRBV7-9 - CASTVSTGTDTQYF TGTGCCAGCACTGTCTCAACAGGGACAGATACGCAGTATTTT
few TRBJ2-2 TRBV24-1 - CATSDTSGTLNGELFF TGTGCCACCAGTGACACCTCCGGGACCTTGAATGGGGAGCTGTTTTTT
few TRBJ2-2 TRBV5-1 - CASSLDSSGNTGELFF TGCGCCAGCAGCTTGGATAGTAGCGGGAACACCGGGGAGCTGTTTTTT
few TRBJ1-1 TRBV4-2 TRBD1 CASSLTVQGDTEAFF TGTGCCAGCAGCCTTACAGTGCAGGGGGACACTGAAGCTTTCTTT
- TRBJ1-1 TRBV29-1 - CSVPGQTSIEAFF TGCAGCGTACCGGGACAAACTTCCATTGAAGCTTTCTTT
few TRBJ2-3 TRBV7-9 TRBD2 CASSLLPSGRASDTQYF TGTGCCAGCAGCTTACTCCCTAGCGGGAGGGCATCGGATACGCAGTATTTT
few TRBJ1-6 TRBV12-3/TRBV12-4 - CASSPSGRSVPPLHF TGTGCCAGCAGCCCCTCGGGGAGGTCCGTTCCACCCCTCCACTTT
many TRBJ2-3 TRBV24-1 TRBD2 CATSVLLAGVTDTQYF TGTGCCACCAGTGTCCTACTAGCGGGAGTCACAGATACGCAGTATTTT
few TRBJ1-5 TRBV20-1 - CSAASQGKRQPQHF TGCAGTGCGGCAAGTCAGGGGAAGCGTCAGCCCCAGCATTTT
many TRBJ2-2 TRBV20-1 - CSATRQPNTGELFF TGCAGTGCCACCCGACAGCCTAACACCGGGGAGCTGTTTTTT
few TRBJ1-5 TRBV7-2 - CASSPAGRHQPQHF TGTGCCAGCAGCCCCGCGGGGAGACATCAGCCCCAGCATTTT
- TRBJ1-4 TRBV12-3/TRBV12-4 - CASSLAPGAGPVNEKLFF TGTGCCAGCAGTTTAGCCCCCGGGGCGGGGCCTGTTAATGAAAAACTGTTTTTT
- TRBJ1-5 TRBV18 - CASSPDGGRGNQPQHF TGTGCCAGCTCACCAGACGGGGGCCGGGGGAATCAGCCCCAGCATTTT
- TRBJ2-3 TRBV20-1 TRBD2 CSARALASTDTQYF TGCAGTGCTAGAGCACTAGCGAGCACAGATACGCAGTATTTT
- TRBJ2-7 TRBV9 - CASSVSGGSVRGEQYF TGTGCCAGCAGCGTCTCGGGCGGGAGTGTCAGGGGCGAGCAGTACTTC
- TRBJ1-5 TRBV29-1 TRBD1 CSVRQGGNQPQHF TGCAGCGTACGACAGGGGGGCAATCAGCCCCAGCATTTT
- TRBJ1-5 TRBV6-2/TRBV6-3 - CASGSGDSNQPQHF TGTGCCAGCGGATCCGGGGACAGCAATCAGCCCCAGCATTTT
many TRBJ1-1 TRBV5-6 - CASSLAGGRGSTEAFF TGTGCCAGCAGCTTGGCCGGTGGTAGGGGAAGCACTGAAGCTTTCTTT
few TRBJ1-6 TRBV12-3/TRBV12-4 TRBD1 CASSIGTGCDSPLHF TGTGCCAGCAGTATCGGGACAGGGTGCGATTCACCCCTCCACTTT
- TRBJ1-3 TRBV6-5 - CASSSGFSGNTIYF TGTGCCAGCAGTTCGGGATTCTCTGGAAACACCATATATTTT
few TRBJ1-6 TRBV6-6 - CASSRTTLGNSPLHF TGTGCCAGCAGTCGTACAACCTTGGGGAATTCACCCCTCCACTTT
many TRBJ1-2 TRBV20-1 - CSAGGGETGYTF TGCAGTGCTGGGGGGGGCGAGACTGGCTACACCTTC
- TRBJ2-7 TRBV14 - CASSQDTGPYEQYF TGTGCCAGCAGCCAAGATACAGGACCCTACGAGCAGTACTTC
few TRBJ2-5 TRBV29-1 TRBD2 CSVGGGGQETQYF TGCAGCGTGGGGGGGGGAGGCCAAGAGACCCAGTACTTC
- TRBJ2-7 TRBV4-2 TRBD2 CASSHVAGGTSYEQYF TGTGCCAGCAGCCACGTAGCGGGAGGGACCTCCTACGAGCAGTACTTC
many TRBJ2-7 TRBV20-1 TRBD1 CSARWTGGNYEQYF TGCAGTGCTAGATGGACAGGGGGTAACTACGAGCAGTACTTC
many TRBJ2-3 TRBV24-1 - CATQTGSDTQYF TGTGCCACGCAAACAGGGTCAGATACGCAGTATTTT
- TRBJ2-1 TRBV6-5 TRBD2 CASSYSPSSGGAYNEQFF TGTGCCAGCAGTTACTCCCCTTCCAGCGGGGGGGCCTACAATGAGCAGTTCTTC